This T cell receptor beta chain was identified during a study of T cell changes during pregnancy in multiple sclerosis. Germline V gene lookup returns CDR1 GTSNPN and CDR2 SVGIG (reference sequence). V lost 3 bases to trimming and J lost 1 base, with 8 bases between them. The CDR3 has 13 amino acids. Sequencing was performed with immunoSEQ multiplex PCR; in TCRdb, only in-frame clones are kept and a portion is missing. The repertoire holds 90,000 to 120,000 clones, more than 80% seen once, with around 1.2% in the top ten. This chain uses TRBV30 with TRBJ2-3, with D hard to call. The sequence was collected from a female donor with multiple sclerosis, enrolled in a pregnancy study. The specimen comprised peripheral blood, sampled in the second trimester of pregnancy. The CDR3 protein is CAWSGGRTDTQYF. CDR3 in DNA: TGTGCCTGGAGCGGCGGCCGCACAGATACGCAGTATTTT.